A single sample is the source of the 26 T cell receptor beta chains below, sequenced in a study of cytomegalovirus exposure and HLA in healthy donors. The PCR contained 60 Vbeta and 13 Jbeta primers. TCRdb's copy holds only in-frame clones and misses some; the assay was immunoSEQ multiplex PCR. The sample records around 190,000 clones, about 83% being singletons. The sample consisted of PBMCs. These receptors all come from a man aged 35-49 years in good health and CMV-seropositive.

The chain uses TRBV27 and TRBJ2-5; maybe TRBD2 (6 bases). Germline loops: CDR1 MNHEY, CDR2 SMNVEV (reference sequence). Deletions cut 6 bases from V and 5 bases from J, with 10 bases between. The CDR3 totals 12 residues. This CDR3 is CASRTSDETQYF. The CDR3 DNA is TGTGCCAGCAGGACTAGTGACGAGACCCAGTACTTC.

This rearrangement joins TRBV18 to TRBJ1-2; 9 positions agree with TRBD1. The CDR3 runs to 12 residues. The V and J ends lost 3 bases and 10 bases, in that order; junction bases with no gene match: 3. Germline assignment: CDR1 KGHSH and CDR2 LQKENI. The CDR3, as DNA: TGTGCCAGCTCACCTGGGGACAGGGACTACACCTTC. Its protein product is CASSPGDRDYTF.

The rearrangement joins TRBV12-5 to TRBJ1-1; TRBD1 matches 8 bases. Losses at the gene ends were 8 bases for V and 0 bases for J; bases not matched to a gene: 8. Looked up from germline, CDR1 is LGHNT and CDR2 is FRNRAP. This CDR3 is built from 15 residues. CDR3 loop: CASTTGGVMNTEAFF. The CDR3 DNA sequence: TGTGCTAGTACCACAGGGGGGGTCATGAACACTGAAGCTTTCTTT. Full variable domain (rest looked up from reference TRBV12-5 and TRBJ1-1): DARVTQTPRHKVTEMGQEVTMRCQPILGHNTVFWYRQTMMQGLELLAYFRNRAPLDDSGMPKDRFSAEMPDATLATLKIQPSEPRDSAVYFCASTTGGVMNTEAFFGQGTRLTVV.

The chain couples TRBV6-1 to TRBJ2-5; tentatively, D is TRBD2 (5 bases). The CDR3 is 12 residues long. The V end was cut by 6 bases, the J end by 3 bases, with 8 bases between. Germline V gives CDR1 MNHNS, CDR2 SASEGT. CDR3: CASRQREETQYF. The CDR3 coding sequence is TGTGCCAGCAGACAGAGGGAAGAGACCCAGTACTTC.

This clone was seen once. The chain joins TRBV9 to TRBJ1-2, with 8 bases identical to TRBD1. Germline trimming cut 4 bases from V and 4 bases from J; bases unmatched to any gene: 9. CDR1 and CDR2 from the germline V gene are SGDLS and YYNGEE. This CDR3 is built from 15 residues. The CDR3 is CASSPAGGTTYGYTF. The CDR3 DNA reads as TGTGCCAGCAGCCCCGCAGGGGGCACGACCTATGGCTACACCTTC.

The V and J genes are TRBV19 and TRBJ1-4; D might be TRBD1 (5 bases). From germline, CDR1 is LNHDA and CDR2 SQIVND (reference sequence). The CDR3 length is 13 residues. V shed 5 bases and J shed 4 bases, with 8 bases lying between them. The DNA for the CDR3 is TGTGCCAGTAGTTTGGGACTTAATGAAAAACTGTTTTTT. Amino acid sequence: CASSLGLNEKLFF.

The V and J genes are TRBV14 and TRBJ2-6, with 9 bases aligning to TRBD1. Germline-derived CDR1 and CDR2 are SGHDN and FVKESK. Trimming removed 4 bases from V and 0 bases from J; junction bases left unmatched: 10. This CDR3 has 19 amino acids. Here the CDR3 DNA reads TGTGCCAGCAGCCCCAAGATCGGGACAGGGCTCTCTGGGGCCAACGTCCTGACTTTC. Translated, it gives CASSPKIGTGLSGANVLTF.

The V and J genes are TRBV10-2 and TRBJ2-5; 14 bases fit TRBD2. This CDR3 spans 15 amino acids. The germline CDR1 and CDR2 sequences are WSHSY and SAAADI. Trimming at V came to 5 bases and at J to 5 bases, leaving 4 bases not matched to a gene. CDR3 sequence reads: CASSPTSGRGETQYF. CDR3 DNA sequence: TGCGCCAGCAGTCCGACTAGCGGGAGGGGGGAGACCCAGTACTTC.

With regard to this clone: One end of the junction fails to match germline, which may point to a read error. The CDR3 region is CASSFGLAGVNEQYF. The CDR3 nucleotides read TGTGCTAGCAGCTTTGGACTAGCGGGAGTCAACGAGCAGTACTTC. This sequence joins TRBV7-7 and TRBJ2-5; 13 nucleotides agree with TRBD2. The DNA end favors TRBJ2-7, so the J call may be wrong. Germline V gene sequence: CDR1 SSHAT, CDR2 FNYEAQ (reference sequence). The CDR3 is made up of 15 amino acids.

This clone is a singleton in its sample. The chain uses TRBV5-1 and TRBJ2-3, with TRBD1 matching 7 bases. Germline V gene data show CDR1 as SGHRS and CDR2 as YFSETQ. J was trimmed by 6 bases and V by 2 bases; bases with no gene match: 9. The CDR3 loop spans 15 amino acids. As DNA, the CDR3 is TGCGCCAGCAGCTTTACCGGGACAGCAGAGGATACGCAGTATTTT. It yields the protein CASSFTGTAEDTQYF.

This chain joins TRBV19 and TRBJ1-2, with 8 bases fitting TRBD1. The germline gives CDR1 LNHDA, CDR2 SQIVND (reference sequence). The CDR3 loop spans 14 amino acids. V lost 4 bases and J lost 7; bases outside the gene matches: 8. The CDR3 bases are TGTGCCAGTAGTACCTCGGACAGGGATGGTGGCTACACCTTC. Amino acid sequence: CASSTSDRDGGYTF.

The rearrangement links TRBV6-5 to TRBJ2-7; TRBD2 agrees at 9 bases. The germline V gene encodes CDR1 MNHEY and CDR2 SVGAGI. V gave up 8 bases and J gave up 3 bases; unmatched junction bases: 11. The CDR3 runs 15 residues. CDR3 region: CASSPGAGGIYEQYF. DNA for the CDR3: TGTGCCAGCTCTCCCGGGGCGGGAGGGATCTACGAGCAGTACTTC.

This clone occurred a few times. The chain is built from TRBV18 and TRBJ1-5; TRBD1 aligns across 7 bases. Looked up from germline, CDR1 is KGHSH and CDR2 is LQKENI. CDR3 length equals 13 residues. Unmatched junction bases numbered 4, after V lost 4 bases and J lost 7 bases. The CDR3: CASSQGAIQPQHF. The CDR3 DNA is TGTGCCAGCTCACAGGGGGCAATCCAGCCCCAGCATTTT.

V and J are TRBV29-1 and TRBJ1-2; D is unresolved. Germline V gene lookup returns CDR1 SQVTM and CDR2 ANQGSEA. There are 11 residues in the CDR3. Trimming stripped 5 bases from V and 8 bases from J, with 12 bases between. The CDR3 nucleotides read TGCAGCGTTCCTTCTAGGTTGGGCTACACCTTC. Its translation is CSVPSRLGYTF.

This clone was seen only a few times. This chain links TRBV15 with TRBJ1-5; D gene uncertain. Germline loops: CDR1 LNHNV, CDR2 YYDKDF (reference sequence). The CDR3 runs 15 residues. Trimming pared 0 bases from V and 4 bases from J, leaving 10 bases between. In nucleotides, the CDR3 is TGTGCCACCAGCAGAGATTATGGCGGGAATCAGCCCCAGCATTTT. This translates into CATSRDYGGNQPQHF.

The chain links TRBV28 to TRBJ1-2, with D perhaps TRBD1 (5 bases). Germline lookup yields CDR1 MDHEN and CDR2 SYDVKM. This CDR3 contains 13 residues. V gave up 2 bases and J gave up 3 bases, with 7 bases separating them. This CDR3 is CASSLQGYYGYTF. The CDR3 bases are TGTGCCAGCAGTTTACAGGGCTACTATGGCTACACCTTC.

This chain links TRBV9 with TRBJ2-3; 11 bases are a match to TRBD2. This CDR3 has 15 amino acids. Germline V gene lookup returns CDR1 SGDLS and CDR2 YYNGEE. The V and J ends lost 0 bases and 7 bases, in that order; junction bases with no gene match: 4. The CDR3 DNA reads TGTGCCAGCAGCGTAGAAACTAGCGGGAGTTATACGCAGTATTTT. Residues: CASSVETSGSYTQYF.

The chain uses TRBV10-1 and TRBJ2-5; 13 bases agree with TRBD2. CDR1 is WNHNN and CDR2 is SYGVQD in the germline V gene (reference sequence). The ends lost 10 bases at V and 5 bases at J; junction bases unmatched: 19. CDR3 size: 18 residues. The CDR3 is CATANPGLAGLLGETQYF. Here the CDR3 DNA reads TGCGCCACTGCGAACCCGGGACTAGCGGGGTTACTGGGGGAGACCCAGTACTTC.

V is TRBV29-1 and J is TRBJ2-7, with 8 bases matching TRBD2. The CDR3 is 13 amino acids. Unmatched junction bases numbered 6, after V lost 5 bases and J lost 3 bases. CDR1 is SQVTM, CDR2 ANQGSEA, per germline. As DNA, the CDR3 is TGCAGCGTTCGGTTAACTAGCGGCTACGAGCAGTACTTC. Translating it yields CSVRLTSGYEQYF.

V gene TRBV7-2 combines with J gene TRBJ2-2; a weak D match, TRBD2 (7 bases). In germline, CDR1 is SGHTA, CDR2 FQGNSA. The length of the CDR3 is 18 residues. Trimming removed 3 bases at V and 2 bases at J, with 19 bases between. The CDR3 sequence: CASSFFGGQITNTGELFF. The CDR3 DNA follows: TGTGCCAGCAGCTTTTTCGGGGGGCAGATCACAAACACCGGGGAGCTGTTTTTT.

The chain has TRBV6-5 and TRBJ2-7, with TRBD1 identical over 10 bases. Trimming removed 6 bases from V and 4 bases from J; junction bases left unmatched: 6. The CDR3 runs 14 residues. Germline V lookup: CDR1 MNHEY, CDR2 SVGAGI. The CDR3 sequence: CASRSPGQGYEQYF. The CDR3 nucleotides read TGTGCCAGCAGGTCCCCGGGACAGGGGTACGAGCAGTACTTC.

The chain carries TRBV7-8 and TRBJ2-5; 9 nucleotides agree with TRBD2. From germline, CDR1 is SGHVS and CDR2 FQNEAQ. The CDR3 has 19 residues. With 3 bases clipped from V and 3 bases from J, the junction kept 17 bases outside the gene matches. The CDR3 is CASSLREGGRARAEETQYF. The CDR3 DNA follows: TGTGCCAGCAGCTTGCGGGAGGGGGGGAGGGCTAGGGCGGAAGAGACCCAGTACTTC.

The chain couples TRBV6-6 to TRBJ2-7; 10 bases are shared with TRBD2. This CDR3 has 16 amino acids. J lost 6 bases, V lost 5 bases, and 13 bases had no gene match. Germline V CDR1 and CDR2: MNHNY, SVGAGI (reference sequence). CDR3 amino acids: CASSPLAGERSGEQYF. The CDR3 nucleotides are TGTGCCAGCAGTCCCCTAGCGGGAGAAAGGTCGGGCGAGCAGTACTTC.

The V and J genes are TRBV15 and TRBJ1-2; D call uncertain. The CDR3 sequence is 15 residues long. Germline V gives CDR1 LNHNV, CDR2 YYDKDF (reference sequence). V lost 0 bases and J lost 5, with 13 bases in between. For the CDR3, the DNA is TGTGCCACCAGCAGAGAGGTCCAGGCGTTTTATGGCTACACCTTC. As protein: CATSREVQAFYGYTF.

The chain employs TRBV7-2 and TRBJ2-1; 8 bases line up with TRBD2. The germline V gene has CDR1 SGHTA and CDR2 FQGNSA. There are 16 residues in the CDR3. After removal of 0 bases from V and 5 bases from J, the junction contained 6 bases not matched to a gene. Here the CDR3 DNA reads TGTGCCAGCAGCTTAGCGGGACTAGTCGAACACAATGAGCAGTTCTTC. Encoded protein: CASSLAGLVEHNEQFF. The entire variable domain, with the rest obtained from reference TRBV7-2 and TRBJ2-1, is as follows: GAGVSQSPSNKVTEKGKDVELRCDPISGHTALYWYRQSLGQGLEFLIYFQGNSAPDKSGLPSDRFSAERTGGSVSTLTIQRTQQEDSAVYLCASSLAGLVEHNEQFFGPGTRLTVL.

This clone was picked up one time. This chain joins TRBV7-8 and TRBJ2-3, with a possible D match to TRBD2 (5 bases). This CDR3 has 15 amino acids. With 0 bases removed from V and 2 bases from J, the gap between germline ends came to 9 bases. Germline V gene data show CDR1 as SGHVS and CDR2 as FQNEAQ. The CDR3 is CASSLAERNTDTQYF. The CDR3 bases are TGTGCCAGCAGCTTAGCAGAGCGGAACACAGATACGCAGTATTTT.